The clone carrying this TCR beta chain showed up just a few times. This entry is derived from a study of response to subunit inactivated influenza vaccine. Germline V lookup: CDR1 SGHTA, CDR2 FQGNSA. V lost 4 bases and J lost 4; bases outside the gene matches: 14. This CDR3 is 17 amino acids long. TCRdb used MiXCR to reprocess the RT-PCR reads, holding one entry per CDR3 protein. The data show about 190,000 distinct CDR3 sequences, with under 15% seen just once and about 25% held by the top ten. This sequence was found in a man between 45 and 60 years old who received an inactivated influenza vaccine. This material consisted of CD8+ T cells sorted from PBMCs, taken roughly 5 days after vaccination. The chain combines TRBV7-2 with TRBJ2-7; 9 bases are shared with TRBD2. The CDR3 loop is CASSSPGTSGGLYEQYF. CDR3 DNA: TGTGCCAGCAGCTCGCCAGGAACCAGCGGGGGGCTATACGAGCAGTACTTC.